Included here is one TCR beta chain sequence, with context. Its antigen is unidentified. The data are from a study of blood T cells in healthy people across ages. General observations from the study: The authors considered diversity estimates from one million T cells to be underestimates. The recorded TCR beta diversity per million T cells decreased in a roughly linear manner with age.

For every donor, a draw yielded ten milliliters of peripheral blood. Together with a sample-barcoded 5' primer, a J-beta primer mix was included in a second PCR lasting roughly 7 to 11 cycles. TCRdb ran MiXCR on the 5' RACE reads and lists one entry per CDR3 protein. The top ten hold approximately 11% of the sample, which has some 1.6 million distinct CDR3 sequences, almost 35% seen once. The V end was cut by 9 bases, the J end by 0 bases, with 9 bases between. The CDR3 sequence is 14 residues long. From germline, CDR1 is SNHLY and CDR2 FYNNEI. Sequenced material: blood. The clonotype was recovered from a young woman in good health. The chain couples TRBV2 to TRBJ2-6; D is uncertain. CDR3 residues: CASKQASGANVLTF. The DNA of the CDR3 is TGTGCCAGTAAGCAGGCCTCTGGGGCCAACGTCCTGACTTTC.